Listed below are T cell receptor beta chains from one sample, sequenced in a study of metastatic and nonmetastatic thyroid tumors. TCRdb reanalyzed the PCR reads with MiXCR. Of about 2,000 clones detected, around 22% appear once; the ten largest clones hold 25% to 30%. Sequencing was done on a sample of adjacent normal tissue. All receptors derive from a male donor with papillary thyroid cancer or a benign thyroid nodule (not recorded which). Some clones in this sample may be carry-over from other donors' samples. Each CDR3 is given with its conserved first and last residue. The D gene is left open where the match is weak. A clone size is listed for some rows: how often the clone was seen (once, few, many), or a class if it is expanded.

few,-,TRBV20-1,TRBJ2-1,CSATVSYNEQFF,TGCAGTGCTACCGTGTCCTACAATGAGCAGTTCTTC
large,-,TRBV2,TRBJ1-6,CASSRVQGNNSPLHF,TGTGCCAGCAGTCGGGTACAGGGTAACAATTCACCCCTCCACTTT
few,-,TRBV7-8,TRBJ2-7,CASSSQGYEQYF,TGTGCCAGCAGCTCCCAAGGCTACGAGCAGTACTTC
-,-,TRBV20-1,TRBJ1-2,CSALGGPGGYTF,TGCAGTGCATTGGGGGGACCCGGGGGCTACACCTTC
-,-,TRBV5-1,TRBJ2-7,CASRQGNYEQYF,TGCGCCAGCAGACAGGGAAACTACGAGCAGTACTTC
hyperexpanded,TRBD1,TRBV28,TRBJ1-2,CASRTAGTGDSGYTF,TGTGCCAGCAGAACCGCCGGGACAGGGGACAGTGGCTACACCTTC
-,-,TRBV6-1,TRBJ1-2,CASRGWDYGYTF,TGTGCCAGCAGAGGATGGGACTATGGCTACACCTTC
few,-,TRBV28,TRBJ1-2,CASTLAGYGYTF,TGTGCCAGCACCTTGGCGGGGTATGGCTACACCTTC
few,TRBD1,TRBV6-1,TRBJ1-5,CASSRDRGSEPQHF,TGTGCCAGCAGCCGGGACAGGGGCTCGGAGCCCCAGCATTTT
few,-,TRBV6-1,TRBJ1-5,CASSKTNSNQPQHF,TGTGCCAGCAGCAAGACCAATAGCAATCAGCCCCAGCATTTT
-,TRBD1,TRBV11-2,TRBJ1-4,CASSFRGGFWEKLFF,TGTGCCAGCAGCTTTAGAGGGGGCTTTTGGGAAAAACTGTTTTTT
-,-,TRBV20-1,TRBJ1-5,CSARDWQGGNQPQHF,TGCAGTGCTAGAGATTGGCAGGGAGGCAATCAGCCCCAGCATTTT
few,-,TRBV20-1,TRBJ1-3,CSARYQGLNTIYF,TGCAGTGCTAGGTATCAGGGCCTAAACACCATATATTTT
medium-sized,TRBD1,TRBV5-6,TRBJ1-2,CASSPDRGRLDYGYTF,TGTGCCAGCAGCCCGGACAGGGGGCGGCTTGACTATGGCTACACCTTC
-,TRBD2,TRBV20-1,TRBJ2-3,CSASQLAGGATDTQYF,TGCAGTGCTAGCCAGCTAGCGGGAGGGGCCACAGATACGCAGTATTTT
medium-sized,-,TRBV2,TRBJ1-1,CATLVIMNTEAFF,TGTGCCACCTTAGTAATCATGAACACTGAAGCTTTCTTT
few,-,TRBV27,TRBJ2-2,CASSLRLGKLATGELFF,TGTGCCAGCAGTTTACGCCTCGGTAAACTGGCCACCGGGGAGCTGTTTTTT
large,-,TRBV10-1,TRBJ2-7,CASSEYRGGGQYF,TGCGCCAGCAGTGAGTACAGGGGAGGCGGGCAGTACTTC
few,TRBD2,TRBV27,TRBJ2-5,CASRLAGGDVQETQYF,TGTGCCAGCAGACTAGCGGGAGGTGACGTCCAAGAGACCCAGTACTTC
large,TRBD2,TRBV2,TRBJ2-1,CARRKVTSGSEQFF,TGTGCCAGGAGAAAGGTCACTAGCGGGAGTGAGCAGTTCTTC
-,-,TRBV6-2/TRBV6-3,TRBJ1-3,CASSYRGGSGNTIYF,TGTGCCAGCAGTTACAGAGGGGGGTCTGGAAACACCATATATTTT
many,-,TRBV9,TRBJ2-4,CASSVEPGAIQYF,TGTGCCAGCAGCGTAGAACCTGGGGCCATTCAGTACTTC
medium-sized,TRBD1,TRBV18,TRBJ1-2,CASSPPTGGNYGYTF,TGTGCCAGCTCACCACCAACAGGGGGAAACTATGGCTACACCTTC
medium-sized,-,TRBV6-2/TRBV6-3,TRBJ2-7,CASRQGSEQYF,TGTGCCAGCAGACAGGGATCCGAGCAGTACTTC
-,-,TRBV19,TRBJ2-1,CASSIGTSYNEQFF,TGTGCCAGTAGTATAGGCACCTCCTACAATGAGCAGTTCTTC
-,-,TRBV2,TRBJ1-5,CASMADRTSNQPQHF,TGTGCCAGCATGGCAGACAGAACTAGCAATCAGCCCCAGCATTTT